The 10 T cell receptor beta chains given below trace back to one sample, sequenced in a study of early T cells in non-severe SARS-CoV-2 infection. TCRdb analysed the 5' RACE reads with MiXCR anew, one entry per CDR3 protein. Here the sample spans about 64,000 distinct CDR3 sequences, 4.9% being singletons. The sample was whole blood. The receptors were gathered from an adult who was a healthcare worker with PCR-confirmed SARS-CoV-2 infection or an uninfected control (not recorded which).

This clonotype came up a few times. The chain combines TRBV12-3 or TRBV12-4 with TRBJ2-3; 7 bases map to TRBD1. After removal of 6 bases from V and 4 bases from J, the junction contained 4 bases not matched to a gene. The CDR3 is 13 amino acids. CDR3 bases: TGTGCCAGCAGGGGGGACAGACCAGATACGCAGTATTTT. Protein product: CASRGDRPDTQYF.

This clonotype was counted ten times or more. The chain links TRBV12-3 or TRBV12-4 to TRBJ1-2, with 10 positions matching TRBD1. The CDR3 has 16 amino acids. V shed 6 bases and J 7 bases; nucleotides not matched to a gene: 14. The CDR3 DNA follows: TGTGCCAGCAGACCTGACCGGGACAGGGGAATAATTGGCTACACCTTC. It codes for CASRPDRDRGIIGYTF.

This clonotype has a count of ten or more. The CDR3 loop reads CASSWTHNTGELFF. CDR3 bases: TGTGCCAGCAGTTGGACACATAACACCGGGGAGCTGTTTTTT. The rearrangement uses TRBV6-2 or TRBV6-3 and TRBJ2-2, with D possibly being TRBD1 (5 bases). With 4 bases removed from V and 2 bases from J, the gap between germline ends came to 8 bases. CDR1 and CDR2 from the germline V gene are MNHEY and SVGEGT. The CDR3 loop spans 14 amino acids.

This clonotype showed up just a few times. The chain carries TRBV5-6 and TRBJ2-1; D perhaps matches TRBD2 (7 bases). V lost 0 bases, J lost 6 bases, and 28 bases lay in between. Germline values: CDR1 SGHDT, CDR2 YYEEEE. CDR3 size: 20 residues. The CDR3: CASSLGLAALDWGASNEQFF. CDR3 DNA: TGTGCCAGCAGCTTGGGGCTAGCGGCCTTGGACTGGGGGGCCTCCAATGAGCAGTTCTTC.

This clonotype was counted at least ten times. The chain combines TRBV11-2 with TRBJ2-1; D not certain. CDR3 length: 14 residues. Germline V lookup: CDR1 SGHAT, CDR2 FQNNGV. V lost 1 base and J lost 3, with 7 bases in between. The DNA for the CDR3 is TGTGCCAGCAGCTTAGCGGTTCTCTACAATGAGCAGTTCTTC. Its translation is CASSLAVLYNEQFF.

A few counts support this clonotype. The chain combines TRBV3-1 with TRBJ2-7, with TRBD2 as a possible D gene (6 bases). The ends were cut back, 2 bases at V and 4 bases at J, with 9 bases in the middle. Per germline, CDR1 LGHDT and CDR2 YNNKEL (reference sequence). The length of the CDR3 is 13 residues. As DNA, the CDR3 is TGTGCCAGCAGCCAAATGGAGGGGTACGAGCAGTACTTC. Translation: CASSQMEGYEQYF.

This clonotype was observed at least ten times. The V and J genes are TRBV11-2 and TRBJ1-1, with D unclear. V shed 5 bases and J shed 6 bases, with 10 bases lying between them. This CDR3 is 12 amino acids long. Germline loops: CDR1 SGHAT, CDR2 FQNNGV. The CDR3 here is CASSHPSAEAFF. CDR3 bases: TGTGCCAGCAGCCACCCTAGCGCTGAAGCTTTCTTT. Using reference TRBV11-2 and TRBJ1-1 for the parts outside the CDR3, the full variable domain is EAGVAQSPRYKIIEKRQSVAFWCNPISGHATLYWYQQILGQGPKLLIQFQNNGVVDDSQLPKDRFSAERLKGVDSTLKIQPAKLEDSAVYLCASSHPSAEAFFGQGTRLTVV.

This chain joins TRBV15 and TRBJ2-1, with D possibly TRBD1 on 6 matching bases. This CDR3 region has 15 residues. Germline V lookup: CDR1 LNHNV, CDR2 YYDKDF (reference sequence). The V end lost 0 bases, the J end lost 8 bases, and 14 bases lay between the germline ends. CDR3 sequence (DNA): TGTGCCACCAGCAGAGATTTGGGGGCTTCAGATGAGCAGTTCTTC. Protein product: CATSRDLGASDEQFF.

This clonotype was found many times. The chain combines TRBV5-8 with TRBJ2-7, with 11 bases identical to TRBD1. Germline CDR1 and CDR2: SGHTS and YDEGEE. The CDR3 runs to 15 residues. V trimming: 4 bases; J trimming: 4 bases; junction bases outside the gene matches: 7. CDR3 sequence reads: CASSGLRDRGYEQYF. The DNA of the CDR3 is TGTGCCAGCAGCGGTCTCCGGGACAGGGGGTACGAGCAGTACTTC. Complete variable domain (other parts from reference TRBV5-8 and TRBJ2-7): EAGVTQSPTHLIKTRGQQATLRCSPISGHTSVYWYQQALGLGLQFLLWYDEGEERNRGNFPPRFSGRQFPNYSSELNVNALELEDSALYLCASSGLRDRGYEQYFGPGTRLTVT.

The genes are TRBV7-3 and TRBJ2-2; 7 bases agree with TRBD1. V was clipped by 2 bases and J by 6 bases; unmatched bases: 3. This CDR3 contains 14 residues. The germline V gene encodes CDR1 SGHTA and CDR2 FQGTGA. The CDR3 region is CASSLDRASGELFF. CDR3 DNA sequence: TGTGCCAGCAGCTTAGACAGGGCATCCGGGGAGCTGTTTTTT. Filled out from reference TRBV7-3 and TRBJ2-2, the complete variable domain reads GAGVSQTPSNKVTEKGKYVELRCDPISGHTALYWYRQSLGQGPEFLIYFQGTGAADDSGLPNDRFFAVRPEGSVSTLKIQRTERGDSAVYLCASSLDRASGELFFGEGSRLTVL.